The 18 T cell receptor beta chains below come from one sample, sequenced in a study of OX40 agonist ivuxolimab in advanced cancers. Clones were read by immunoSEQ multiplex PCR, and TCRdb kept only the in-frame ones, dropping some. Of tens of thousands of clones in the sample, approximately 80% were seen once. Sequences were derived from CD4+ or CD8+ T cells sorted from blood, sampled in a trial of the OX40 agonist ivuxolimab. All receptors derive from an adult with an advanced solid tumor such as melanoma, head and neck, liver or kidney cancer.

The chain employs TRBV28 and TRBJ1-6; D not resolved. CDR1 is MDHEN, CDR2 SYDVKM, per germline. The CDR3 contains 14 residues. V dropped 6 bases and J dropped 10 bases, with 16 bases sitting between them. Written as DNA, the CDR3 is TGTGCCAGCAGCGCGTCGGTCCCGACATCACCCCTCCACTTT. Its translation: CASSASVPTSPLHF.

The V and J genes are TRBV5-4 and TRBJ1-1; no reliable D call. Deletions cut 2 bases from V and 1 base from J, with 6 bases between. The CDR3 covers 13 residues. Germline CDR1 reads SGHNT; CDR2 reads YYREEE (reference sequence). CDR3 DNA: TGTGCCAGCAGCTTAGACCCGAACACTGAAGCTTTCTTT. This encodes CASSLDPNTEAFF.

This clone was seen once. This chain links TRBV7-8 with TRBJ2-7; 10 nucleotides line up with TRBD1. The V gene's germline CDR1 is SGHVS and CDR2 FQNEAQ. The CDR3 totals 14 residues. V lost 1 base, J lost 4 bases, and 1 base stayed unmatched. The CDR3 is CASSLGDRGYEQYF. In DNA form, the CDR3 reads TGTGCCAGCAGCTTAGGGGACAGGGGATACGAGCAGTACTTC.

The chain is built from TRBV11-3 and TRBJ1-5; the D is unclear. Between the trimmed V and J ends, which lost 5 bases and 4 bases, there was a span of 9 bases. The CDR3 loop spans 13 amino acids. CDR1 is SGHNT and CDR2 is YENEEA in the germline V gene. Here the CDR3 DNA reads TGTGCCAGCAGCCCAGACGGGAATCAGCCCCAGCATTTT. It translates to CASSPDGNQPQHF.

The chain couples TRBV14 to TRBJ2-7; D gene ambiguous. Germline V gene sequence: CDR1 SGHDN, CDR2 FVKESK. The CDR3 has 15 amino acids. Between the trimmed V and J ends, which lost 4 bases and 0 bases, there was a span of 13 bases. In DNA, the CDR3 is TGTGCCAGCAGCCGTAGATTTGGTTCCTCCTACGAGCAGTACTTC. It codes for CASSRRFGSSYEQYF.

V gene TRBV19 combines with J gene TRBJ1-5; perhaps TRBD1 as D (6 bases). Germline CDR1 LNHDA, CDR2 SQIVND (reference sequence). V dropped 5 bases and J dropped 7 bases, with 18 bases sitting between them. The CDR3 totals 15 residues. CDR3 sequence: CASSRLKGEGQPQHF. The CDR3 DNA is TGTGCCAGTAGTCGCCTTAAGGGGGAAGGGCAGCCCCAGCATTTT.

The chain links TRBV5-5 to TRBJ1-4, with a possible D match to TRBD1 (5 bases). The germline V gene has CDR1 SGHKS and CDR2 YYEKEE (reference sequence). CDR3 size: 16 residues. V lost 4 bases and J lost 3, with 16 bases in between. The CDR3 protein is CASSADFLGANEKLFF. The CDR3 nucleotides are TGTGCCAGCAGCGCGGACTTCCTAGGGGCTAATGAAAAACTGTTTTTT.

The J gene is TRBJ2-5, the V gene TRBV12-5; D perhaps matches TRBD1 (7 bases). V gave up 7 bases and J gave up 1 base, with 19 bases separating them. CDR1 is LGHNT and CDR2 is FRNRAP in the germline V gene. This CDR3 has 16 amino acids. CDR3 protein: CASDLTPGGTQETQYF. CDR3 nucleotides: TGTGCTAGTGACCTCACCCCAGGGGGGACCCAAGAGACCCAGTACTTC.

The V and J genes are TRBV11-2 and TRBJ2-4, with TRBD1 identical over 7 bases. V trimming: 0 bases; J trimming: 5 bases; junction bases outside the gene matches: 19. This CDR3 has 20 residues. Germline V gene data show CDR1 as SGHAT and CDR2 as FQNNGV. In DNA, the CDR3 is TGTGCCAGCAGCTTAGACTCCCGGGTAGGGGGCCTCGGGCTGGAAAACATTCAGTACTTC. Its protein is CASSLDSRVGGLGLENIQYF. Together with reference TRBV11-2 and TRBJ2-4, the CDR3 gives the full variable domain: EAGVAQSPRYKIIEKRQSVAFWCNPISGHATLYWYQQILGQGPKLLIQFQNNGVVDDSQLPKDRFSAERLKGVDSTLKIQPAKLEDSAVYLCASSLDSRVGGLGLENIQYFGAGTRLSVL.

V gene TRBV2 combines with J gene TRBJ2-7; D is perhaps TRBD2 (6 bases). V was clipped by 6 bases and J by 3 bases, with 15 bases between them. The CDR3 sequence is 14 residues long. CDR1 and CDR2 from the germline V gene are SNHLY and FYNNEI. This CDR3 is CASRGGGGHYEQYF. The CDR3 DNA reads TGTGCCAGCAGGGGGGGAGGAGGGCACTACGAGCAGTACTTC.

Only a few counts were recorded for this clone. DNA of the CDR3: TGTGCCAGCACTCCCAGGGGGAACACTGAAGCTTTCTTT. Its translation: CASTPRGNTEAFF. The chain couples TRBV6-5 to TRBJ1-1; a weak D match, TRBD1 (6 bases). Germline V lookup: CDR1 MNHEY, CDR2 SVGAGI. CDR3 length equals 13 residues. With 7 bases removed from V and 1 base from J, the gap between germline ends came to 10 bases.

The rearrangement joins TRBV4-1 to TRBJ1-3; 7 bases are shared with TRBD1. Germline values: CDR1 MGHRA, CDR2 YSYEKL. This CDR3 has 16 residues. V was pared by 2 bases and J by 2 bases, with 6 bases of the junction left unmatched. In nucleotides, the CDR3 is TGCGCCAGCAGCCAACTACAGGGGTTAACTGGAAACACCATATATTTT. As protein: CASSQLQGLTGNTIYF.

This clone was found once. V and J are TRBV27 and TRBJ1-2; 9 bases fit TRBD1. Trimming removed 1 base from V and 6 bases from J; junction bases left unmatched: 3. The germline CDR1 and CDR2 sequences are MNHEY and SMNVEV (reference sequence). This CDR3 has 14 residues. This chain's CDR3 is CASSLLGTGHGYTF. CDR3 coding DNA: TGTGCCAGCAGTTTATTGGGGACAGGGCATGGCTACACCTTC.

V is TRBV21-1 and J is TRBJ1-4; TRBD1, the D gene given by the table, was not confirmed from the DNA. TRBV21-1 counts as a pseudogene. This CDR3 has 16 residues. The CDR3 is CASNTTLDRGDEKLFF. CDR3 DNA: TGTGCCAGCAACACCACCTTGGACAGGGGGGATGAAAAACTGTTTTTT.

The genes are TRBV10-1 and TRBJ1-6, with TRBD1 matching 12 bases. The CDR3 runs 14 residues. The trim removed 6 bases at V and 8 bases at J, leaving 2 bases unmatched. Per the germline V gene, CDR1 is WNHNN and CDR2 is SYGVQD (reference sequence). In DNA, the CDR3 is TGCGCCAGCAGCGGGACAGGGGGCGATTCACCCCTCCACTTT. The encoded protein is CASSGTGGDSPLHF.

The sample holds one count of this clone. The chain has TRBV7-2 and TRBJ1-2; D not certain. The CDR3 is 15 residues long. V was clipped by 1 base and J by 0 bases, with 9 bases between them. The V gene's germline CDR1 is SGHTA and CDR2 FQGNSA. The chain's CDR3 is CASSLGGPANYGYTF. The CDR3 DNA is TGTGCCAGCAGCTTAGGCGGCCCAGCTAACTATGGCTACACCTTC.

The CDR3 DNA reads as TGTGCCAGCAGTAAGCGGGACAGGGCGCATCAGCCCCAGCATTTT. Amino acids: CASSKRDRAHQPQHF. This rearrangement joins TRBV6-6 to TRBJ1-5, with 9 bases matching TRBD1. V lost 5 bases and J lost 5; bases outside the gene matches: 7. Germline V gene sequence: CDR1 MNHNY, CDR2 SVGAGI (reference sequence). The CDR3 extends over 15 amino acids.

This clone has only a few counts. The chain combines TRBV12-5 with TRBJ2-7; D is uncertain. There are 14 residues in the CDR3. Germline V lookup: CDR1 LGHNT, CDR2 FRNRAP. V shed 1 base and J shed 5 bases, with 12 bases lying between them. DNA of the CDR3: TGTGCTAGTGGTTTGGAGTCCCCCACCAACGAGCAGTACTTC. It codes for CASGLESPTNEQYF.